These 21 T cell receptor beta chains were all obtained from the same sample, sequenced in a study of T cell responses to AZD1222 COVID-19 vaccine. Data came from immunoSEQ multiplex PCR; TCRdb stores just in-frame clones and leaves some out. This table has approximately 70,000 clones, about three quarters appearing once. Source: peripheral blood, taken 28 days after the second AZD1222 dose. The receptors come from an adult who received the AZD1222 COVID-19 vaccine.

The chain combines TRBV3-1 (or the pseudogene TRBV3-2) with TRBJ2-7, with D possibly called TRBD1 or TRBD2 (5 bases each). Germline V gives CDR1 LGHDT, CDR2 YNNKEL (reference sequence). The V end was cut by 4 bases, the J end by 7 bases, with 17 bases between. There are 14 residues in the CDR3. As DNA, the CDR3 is TGTGCCAGCAGCCCCCGCGGGCCCTGGGGGGAGCAGTACTTC. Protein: CASSPRGPWGEQYF.

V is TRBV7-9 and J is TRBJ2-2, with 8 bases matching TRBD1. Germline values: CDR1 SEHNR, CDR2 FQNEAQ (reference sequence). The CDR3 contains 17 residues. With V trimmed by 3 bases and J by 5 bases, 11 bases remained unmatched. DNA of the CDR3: TGTGCCAGCAGCTTCGCATTGCAGGGGGCGTGGACCGGGGAGCTGTTTTTT. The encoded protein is CASSFALQGAWTGELFF.

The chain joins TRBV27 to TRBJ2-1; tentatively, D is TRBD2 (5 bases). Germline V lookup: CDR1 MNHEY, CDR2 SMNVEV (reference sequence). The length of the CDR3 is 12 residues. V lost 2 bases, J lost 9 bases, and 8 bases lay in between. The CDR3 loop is CASSLVSGEQFF. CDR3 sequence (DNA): TGTGCCAGCAGTTTAGTGAGCGGTGAGCAGTTCTTC.

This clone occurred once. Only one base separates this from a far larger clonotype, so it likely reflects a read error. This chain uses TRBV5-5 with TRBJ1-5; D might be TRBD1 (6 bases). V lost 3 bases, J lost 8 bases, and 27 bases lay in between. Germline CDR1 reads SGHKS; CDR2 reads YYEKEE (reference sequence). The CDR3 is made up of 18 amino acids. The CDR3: CASSWGRRQAGEGEPQHF. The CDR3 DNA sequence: TGTGCCAGCAGCTGGGGCCGGCGGCAGGCGGGGGAGGGGGAGCCCCAGCATTTT.

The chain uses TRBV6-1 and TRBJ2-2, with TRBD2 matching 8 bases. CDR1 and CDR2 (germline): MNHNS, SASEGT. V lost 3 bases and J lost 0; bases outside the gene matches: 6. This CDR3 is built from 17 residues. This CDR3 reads CASSEAGGYANTGELFF. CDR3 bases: TGTGCCAGCAGTGAGGCGGGGGGCTACGCGAACACCGGGGAGCTGTTTTTT.

In DNA, the CDR3 is TGCGCCAGCAGTGAGAACGTAGGGTATGGCTACACCTTC. It translates to CASSENVGYGYTF. This chain joins TRBV10-1 and TRBJ1-2; D unresolved. There are 13 residues in the CDR3. Germline V CDR1 and CDR2: WNHNN, SYGVQD (reference sequence). Trimming stripped 2 bases from V and 5 bases from J, with 9 bases between.

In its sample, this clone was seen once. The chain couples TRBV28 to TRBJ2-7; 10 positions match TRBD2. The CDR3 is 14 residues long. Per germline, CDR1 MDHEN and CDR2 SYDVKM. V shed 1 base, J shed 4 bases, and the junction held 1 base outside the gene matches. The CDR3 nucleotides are TGTGCCAGCAGTTTATTACTAGCGGGGTACGAGCAGTACTTC. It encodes CASSLLLAGYEQYF.

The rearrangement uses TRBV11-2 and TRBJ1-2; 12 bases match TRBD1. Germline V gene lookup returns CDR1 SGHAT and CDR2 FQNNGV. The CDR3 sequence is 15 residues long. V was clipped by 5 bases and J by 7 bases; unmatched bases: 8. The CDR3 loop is CASSPGTGGLSGYTF. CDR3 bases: TGTGCCAGCAGCCCAGGGACAGGGGGCCTGAGTGGCTACACCTTC.

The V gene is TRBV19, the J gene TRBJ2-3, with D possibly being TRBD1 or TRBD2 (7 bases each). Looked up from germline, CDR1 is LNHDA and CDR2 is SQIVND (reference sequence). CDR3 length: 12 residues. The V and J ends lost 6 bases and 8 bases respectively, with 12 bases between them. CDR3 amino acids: CASRSRGGTQYF. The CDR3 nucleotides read TGTGCCAGTAGGAGCAGGGGGGGTACGCAGTATTTT.

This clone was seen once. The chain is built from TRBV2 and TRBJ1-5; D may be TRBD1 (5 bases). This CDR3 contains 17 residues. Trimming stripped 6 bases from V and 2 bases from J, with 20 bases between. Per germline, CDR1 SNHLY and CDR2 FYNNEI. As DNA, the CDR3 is TGTGCCAGCAGAAGACAGCCGAGGGATTTAGGCAATCAGCCCCAGCATTTT. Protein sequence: CASRRQPRDLGNQPQHF.

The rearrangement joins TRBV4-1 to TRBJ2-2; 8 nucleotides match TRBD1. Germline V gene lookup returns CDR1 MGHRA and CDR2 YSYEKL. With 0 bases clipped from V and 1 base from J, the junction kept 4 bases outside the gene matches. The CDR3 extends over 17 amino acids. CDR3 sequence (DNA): TGCGCCAGCAGCCAAGATGGAACAGGGGGGAACACCGGGGAGCTGTTTTTT. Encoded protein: CASSQDGTGGNTGELFF.

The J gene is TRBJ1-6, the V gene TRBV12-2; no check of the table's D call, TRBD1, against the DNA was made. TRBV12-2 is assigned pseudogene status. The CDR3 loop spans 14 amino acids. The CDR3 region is CASRFRAHGSPLHF. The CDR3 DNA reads TGTGCAAGTCGCTTCAGGGCCCATGGTTCACCCCTCCACTTT.

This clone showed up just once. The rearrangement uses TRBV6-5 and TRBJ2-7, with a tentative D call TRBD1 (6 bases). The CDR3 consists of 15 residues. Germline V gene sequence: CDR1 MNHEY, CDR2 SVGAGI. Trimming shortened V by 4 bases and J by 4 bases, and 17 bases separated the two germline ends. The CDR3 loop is CASSSLRGRGYEQYF. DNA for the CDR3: TGTGCCAGCAGTTCCCTCCGGGGCAGGGGTTACGAGCAGTACTTC.

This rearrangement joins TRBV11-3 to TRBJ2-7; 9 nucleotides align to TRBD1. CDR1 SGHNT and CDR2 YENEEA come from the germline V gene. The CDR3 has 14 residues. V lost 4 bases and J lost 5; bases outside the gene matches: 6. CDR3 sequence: CASSSPRQGDEQYF. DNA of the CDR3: TGTGCCAGCAGCTCCCCACGACAGGGGGACGAGCAGTACTTC.

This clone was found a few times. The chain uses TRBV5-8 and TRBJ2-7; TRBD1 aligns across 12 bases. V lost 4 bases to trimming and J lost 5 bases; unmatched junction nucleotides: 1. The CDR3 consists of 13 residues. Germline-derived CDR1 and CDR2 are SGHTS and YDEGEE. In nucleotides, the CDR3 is TGTGCCAGCAGCCGGGACAGGGGGCACGAGCAGTACTTC. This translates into CASSRDRGHEQYF.

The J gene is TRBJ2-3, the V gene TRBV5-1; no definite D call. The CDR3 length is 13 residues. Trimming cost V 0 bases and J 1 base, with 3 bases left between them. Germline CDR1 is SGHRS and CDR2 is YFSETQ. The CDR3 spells CASSLEGTDTQYF. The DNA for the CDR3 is TGCGCCAGCAGCTTGGAGGGCACAGATACGCAGTATTTT.

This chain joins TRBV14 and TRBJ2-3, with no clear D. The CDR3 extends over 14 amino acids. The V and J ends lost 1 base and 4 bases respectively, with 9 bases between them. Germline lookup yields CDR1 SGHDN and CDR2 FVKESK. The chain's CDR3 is CASSQVGVADTQYF. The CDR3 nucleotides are TGTGCCAGCAGCCAAGTAGGAGTGGCAGATACGCAGTATTTT.

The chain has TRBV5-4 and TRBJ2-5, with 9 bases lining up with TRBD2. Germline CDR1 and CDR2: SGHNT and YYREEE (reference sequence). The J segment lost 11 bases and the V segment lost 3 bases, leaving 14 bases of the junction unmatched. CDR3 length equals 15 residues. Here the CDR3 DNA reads TGTGCCAGCAGCTGGGAGGGTAGCGGGGGCCCACTGCAGTACTTC. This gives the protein CASSWEGSGGPLQYF. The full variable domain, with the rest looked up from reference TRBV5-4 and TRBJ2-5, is ETGVTQSPTHLIKTRGQQVTLRCSSQSGHNTVSWYQQALGQGPQFIFQYYREEENGRGNFPPRFSGLQFPNYSSELNVNALELDDSALYLCASSWEGSGGPLQYFGPGTRLLVL.

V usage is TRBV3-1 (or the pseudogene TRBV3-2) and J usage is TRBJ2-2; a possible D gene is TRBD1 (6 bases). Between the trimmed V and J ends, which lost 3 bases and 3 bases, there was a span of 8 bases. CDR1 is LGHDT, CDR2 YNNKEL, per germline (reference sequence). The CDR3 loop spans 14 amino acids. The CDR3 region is CASSQGAYTGELFF. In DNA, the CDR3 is TGTGCCAGCAGCCAGGGGGCGTACACCGGGGAGCTGTTTTTT.

The CDR3 bases are TGCGCCAGCAGCTTGGTAGGCGGCGGCACAGATACGCAGTATTTT. Protein sequence: CASSLVGGGTDTQYF. The rearrangement uses TRBV5-1 and TRBJ2-3; D gene uncertain. The CDR3 contains 15 residues. V was shortened by 0 bases and J by 1 base, with 9 bases between the two germline ends. The germline gives CDR1 SGHRS, CDR2 YFSETQ.

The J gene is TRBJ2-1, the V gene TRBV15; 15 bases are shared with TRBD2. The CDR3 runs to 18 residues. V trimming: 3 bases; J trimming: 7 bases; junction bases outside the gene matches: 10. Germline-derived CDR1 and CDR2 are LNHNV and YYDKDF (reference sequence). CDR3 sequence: CATSREGLAGGQGNEQFF. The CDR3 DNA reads TGTGCCACCAGCAGGGAAGGACTAGCGGGAGGGCAAGGTAATGAGCAGTTCTTC.